Shown below are 4 T cell receptor beta chains from a single sample sequenced in a study of blood T cell repertoires in COVID-19. Produced via immunoSEQ multiplex PCR; TCRdb's table is partial and in-frame only. The sample gives 200,000 to 250,000 clones, about 90% of which show up once; around 1.4% is in the top ten. The sample was peripheral blood. Receptor source: a man of 80 years or more with acute or convalescent COVID-19.

The rearrangement uses TRBV6-5 and TRBJ1-3; perhaps TRBD1 as D (5 bases). Trimming stripped 6 bases from V and 1 base from J, with 13 bases between. Germline CDR1 is MNHEY and CDR2 is SVGAGI. The CDR3 has 15 residues. The CDR3 here is CASSLTVNSGNTIYF. CDR3 DNA sequence: TGTGCCAGCAGCCTGACAGTAAATTCTGGAAACACCATATATTTT.

This rearrangement joins TRBV2 to TRBJ2-3, with no clear D. Germline V gene lookup returns CDR1 SNHLY and CDR2 FYNNEI. This CDR3 has 13 amino acids. Trimming shortened V by 8 bases and J by 5 bases, and 14 bases separated the two germline ends. The CDR3 is CASAYTPGDTQYF. The CDR3 DNA reads as TGTGCCAGCGCTTACACCCCGGGAGATACGCAGTATTTT.

The genes are TRBV18 and TRBJ1-2; 8 bases map to TRBD1. V was pared by 4 bases and J by 0 bases, with 7 bases of the junction left unmatched. This CDR3 is built from 16 residues. CDR1 is KGHSH and CDR2 is LQKENI in the germline V gene. Written as DNA, the CDR3 is TGTGCCAGCTCACAGCAGGGGGCTTTGGCTAACTATGGCTACACCTTC. Translated: CASSQQGALANYGYTF.

This chain connects TRBV6-1 to TRBJ1-5; the match to TRBD1 covers 10 bases. V dropped 3 bases and J dropped 5; count of bases not matched to a gene: 7. CDR1 is MNHNS, CDR2 SASEGT, per germline. The CDR3 length is 16 residues. The CDR3 is CASSEAGQGIHQPQHF. The CDR3 DNA reads as TGTGCCAGCAGTGAGGCGGGACAGGGGATCCATCAGCCCCAGCATTTT.